A single sample gave rise to the 24 T cell receptor beta chains below, sequenced in a study of T-cell reconstitution after alpha-beta-depleted transplantation in children. Preparation of the TCRbeta library used unique molecular identifiers. TCRdb re-called the PCR reads through MiXCR, storing one row per CDR3 protein. The sample includes some 100,000 distinct CDR3 sequences, about 14% of them seen just once. Source: PBMCs, mostly from graft donor cells, taken 180 days after TCRalphabeta/CD19-depleted stem cell transplant. These receptors were taken from a male patient between 2 and 10 years old who had a stem cell transplant for acute lymphoblastic leukemia, so the T cells may come from the graft donor.

The V call is TRBV7-2, the J call TRBJ2-7; 7 bases align to TRBD1. Germline V gives CDR1 SGHTA, CDR2 FQGNSA. Trimming removed 4 bases from V and 0 bases from J; junction bases left unmatched: 6. The CDR3 has 15 amino acids. This CDR3 is CASSWWTGSSYEQYF. The CDR3 coding sequence is TGTGCCAGCAGCTGGTGGACAGGTTCCTCCTACGAGCAGTACTTC.

The V gene is TRBV7-2, the J gene TRBJ2-5; the match to TRBD2 covers 10 bases. V shed 2 bases and J 5 bases; nucleotides not matched to a gene: 11. This CDR3 contains 17 residues. The germline V gene encodes CDR1 SGHTA and CDR2 FQGNSA. The CDR3 nucleotides read TGTGCCAGCAGCTTACGGAGGGGAGCGGGAGGGACTGAGACCCAGTACTTC. Its translation: CASSLRRGAGGTETQYF.

This rearrangement joins TRBV6-1 to TRBJ2-7, with D perhaps TRBD1 (8 bases). From germline, CDR1 is MNHNS and CDR2 SASEGT. The V and J ends lost 8 bases and 2 bases respectively, with 25 bases between them. The CDR3 is 17 amino acids. The CDR3 loop reads CASFPSGTGKVTYEQYF. The CDR3 region has the DNA TGTGCCAGCTTCCCGAGCGGGACAGGAAAAGTTACCTACGAGCAGTACTTC.

The chain carries TRBV29-1 and TRBJ2-5; 8 nucleotides align to TRBD1. CDR3 size: 19 residues. Germline-derived CDR1 and CDR2 are SQVTM and ANQGSEA. Trimming cost V 4 bases and J 2 bases; bases outside gene matches: 21. CDR3 nucleotide sequence: TGCAGCGTTGTGGTGATCCGGGGTGGACAGGGCTTACGGCAAGAGACCCAGTACTTC. This codes for CSVVVIRGGQGLRQETQYF.

This clonotype was seen ten or more times. The J gene is TRBJ2-5, the V gene TRBV7-9; D might be TRBD2 (5 bases). CDR1 and CDR2 from the germline V gene are SEHNR and FQNEAQ (reference sequence). Trimming left V 6 bases short and J 2 bases short, with 10 bases between. The CDR3 is made up of 13 amino acids. CDR3 nucleotide sequence: TGTGCCAGCAGTGTAGCGAGTCAAGAGACCCAGTACTTC. This sequence encodes CASSVASQETQYF.

This clonotype showed up just a few times. J is TRBJ2-1 and V is TRBV5-1; D is possibly TRBD2 (5 bases). The germline V and J ends were trimmed by 2 bases and 9 bases, with 15 bases remaining between them. CDR3 length: 14 residues. Looked up from germline, CDR1 is SGHRS and CDR2 is YFSETQ. The chain's CDR3 is CASSLVARSGEQFF. In nucleotides, the CDR3 is TGCGCCAGCAGCTTAGTCGCCCGGAGCGGTGAGCAGTTCTTC.

The chain recombines TRBV12-3 or TRBV12-4 with TRBJ2-7; either TRBD1 or TRBD2 may supply D (6 bases each). This CDR3 comprises 15 residues. V lost 6 bases and J 5 bases, leaving 20 bases between the germline ends. The chain's CDR3 is CASSIPGAGVNEQYF. CDR3 coding DNA: TGTGCCAGCAGCATTCCGGGGGCAGGGGTGAACGAGCAGTACTTC.

This clonotype occurred a few times. V usage is TRBV12-3 or TRBV12-4 and J usage is TRBJ2-7; the match to TRBD1 covers 8 bases. This CDR3 is 13 amino acids long. Germline trimming cut 10 bases from V and 2 bases from J; bases unmatched to any gene: 7. The CDR3 nucleotides are TGTGCCACCTCGGACAGGGAAACCTACGAGCAGTACTTC. It encodes CATSDRETYEQYF.

The chain couples TRBV15 to TRBJ2-7; no clear D gene. Trimming left V 4 bases short and J 6 bases short, with 13 bases between. Germline V CDR1 and CDR2: LNHNV, YYDKDF (reference sequence). The CDR3 has 13 amino acids. The CDR3 sequence: CATSKPSAGEQYF. The CDR3 nucleotides are TGTGCCACCAGCAAACCCAGCGCTGGCGAGCAGTACTTC.

This clonotype was observed a handful of times. The rearrangement uses TRBV7-9 and TRBJ1-1; tentatively, D is TRBD1 (5 bases). V lost 2 bases, J lost 6 bases, and 10 bases lay in between. The germline V gene has CDR1 SEHNR and CDR2 FQNEAQ (reference sequence). This CDR3 contains 13 residues. As DNA, the CDR3 is TGTGCCAGCAGCTTAATCCAGGGATCTGAAGCTTTCTTT. Amino acid sequence: CASSLIQGSEAFF.

This clonotype was detected many times. This chain links TRBV12-3 or TRBV12-4 with TRBJ2-2; D tentatively reads TRBD1 or TRBD2 (6 bases each). V was cut by 5 bases and J by 4 bases, with 14 bases left in between. This CDR3 is 15 amino acids long. The CDR3 bases are TGTGCCAGCAGTCCGCGGGACATTCTCACCGGGGAGCTGTTTTTT. This translates into CASSPRDILTGELFF.

This chain links TRBV5-1 with TRBJ1-2; a possible D gene is TRBD1 (6 bases). Trimming pared 0 bases from V and 2 bases from J, leaving 14 bases between. CDR1 SGHRS and CDR2 YFSETQ come from the germline V gene. The CDR3 loop spans 16 amino acids. CDR3 in DNA: TGCGCCAGCAGCTTGGAGACAGGCATATCCAACTATGGCTACACCTTC. It codes for CASSLETGISNYGYTF.

This clonotype was picked up a small number of times. The rearrangement joins TRBV29-1 to TRBJ2-5; tentative D call: TRBD2 (5 bases). Trimming took 3 bases from V and 5 from J, leaving 13 bases between them. CDR3 size: 13 residues. The germline V gene has CDR1 SQVTM and CDR2 ANQGSEA. The CDR3 is CSVDLGVLETQYF. CDR3 bases: TGCAGCGTTGACCTGGGAGTCTTGGAGACCCAGTACTTC.

This chain links TRBV29-1 with TRBJ1-5; a weak D match, TRBD1 (5 bases). The V end lost 4 bases, the J end lost 4 bases, and 8 bases lay between the germline ends. The germline V gene has CDR1 SQVTM and CDR2 ANQGSEA. The length of the CDR3 is 12 residues. This chain's CDR3 is CSVGGRNQPQHF. The DNA of the CDR3 is TGCAGCGTTGGGGGACGGAATCAGCCCCAGCATTTT. Together with reference TRBV29-1 and TRBJ1-5, the CDR3 gives the full variable domain: SAVISQKPSRDICQRGTSLTIQCQVDSQVTMMFWYRQQPGQSLTLIATANQGSEATYESGFVIDKFPISRPNLTFSTLTVSNMSPEDSSIYLCSVGGRNQPQHFGDGTRLSIL.

This clonotype was observed a few times. The CDR3 DNA reads as TGTGCCAGCAGCTTAGCGACTAGCGGGGGTTACAATGAGCAGTTCTTC. Residues: CASSLATSGGYNEQFF. The J gene is TRBJ2-1, the V gene TRBV7-2; 12 nucleotides match TRBD2. CDR1 SGHTA and CDR2 FQGNSA come from the germline V gene. This CDR3 region has 16 residues. The junction had 1 base not matched to a gene; V was cut back by 0 bases and J by 4 bases.

This clonotype was found a few times. J is TRBJ2-3 and V is TRBV20-1, with unresolved D. This CDR3 has 11 residues. Germline V gene sequence: CDR1 DFQATT, CDR2 SNEGSKA (reference sequence). Deletions cut 5 bases from V and 8 bases from J, with 11 bases between. This CDR3 is CSAGLSGTQYF. CDR3 sequence (DNA): TGCAGTGCTGGTTTATCGGGTACGCAGTATTTT.

A few counts support this clonotype. This rearrangement joins TRBV2 to TRBJ2-3, with 7 nucleotides matching TRBD1. Germline loops: CDR1 SNHLY, CDR2 FYNNEI. The junction had 14 bases not matched to a gene; V was cut back by 8 bases and J by 3 bases. CDR3 length: 16 amino acids. The CDR3 DNA sequence: TGTGCCAGCTCAAAGGGCTTACGACAGGGAACAGATACGCAGTATTTT. Amino acids: CASSKGLRQGTDTQYF.

This clonotype has just a few counts. This chain connects TRBV12-3 or TRBV12-4 to TRBJ2-6; the D is unclear. Trimming pared 7 bases from V and 4 bases from J, leaving 14 bases between. This CDR3 spans 15 amino acids. This CDR3 reads CASNLTPSGANVLTF. DNA for the CDR3: TGTGCCAGCAACCTGACACCGTCCGGGGCCAACGTCCTGACTTTC.

This clonotype was detected many times. The chain links TRBV5-1 to TRBJ2-1; TRBD2 aligns across 8 bases. The V gene's germline CDR1 is SGHRS and CDR2 YFSETQ. The CDR3 is 18 amino acids. Trimming removed 4 bases from V and 1 base from J; junction bases left unmatched: 13. CDR3 DNA: TGCGCCAGCAGCCCCCTAATGACGGCGGGGGGTTCCTACAATGAGCAGTTCTTC. Protein: CASSPLMTAGGSYNEQFF.

There are a few counts of this clonotype. The rearrangement uses TRBV5-1 and TRBJ2-5, with TRBD1 identical over 12 bases. Germline V gene sequence: CDR1 SGHRS, CDR2 YFSETQ. Trimming removed 4 bases from V and 4 bases from J; junction bases left unmatched: 5. The CDR3 is 15 residues long. The CDR3, as DNA: TGCGCCAGCAGCCGCGGGACAGGGGGCGCAGAGACCCAGTACTTC. It translates to CASSRGTGGAETQYF.

This clonotype was recorded a few times. The chain recombines TRBV6-2 or TRBV6-3 with TRBJ1-2, with D possibly being TRBD1 (6 bases). Trimming took 0 bases from V and 0 from J, leaving 8 bases between them. CDR3 length: 15 amino acids. Germline V CDR1 and CDR2: MNHEY, SVGEGT. Here the CDR3 DNA reads TGTGCCAGCAGTTACTCCCGACAGGCTAACTATGGCTACACCTTC. The encoded protein is CASSYSRQANYGYTF.

The rearrangement joins TRBV20-1 to TRBJ2-2; maybe TRBD1 (6 bases). This CDR3 is 16 amino acids long. Trimming left V 6 bases short and J 2 bases short, with 19 bases between. Per germline, CDR1 DFQATT and CDR2 SNEGSKA (reference sequence). CDR3 coding DNA: TGCAGTGCAGAGCGGATTACAGGGACCAACACCGGGGAGCTGTTTTTT. As protein: CSAERITGTNTGELFF.

This clonotype was counted many times. The chain is built from TRBV27 and TRBJ1-2, with D perhaps TRBD1 (5 bases). The germline CDR1 and CDR2 sequences are MNHEY and SMNVEV (reference sequence). V was cut by 7 bases and J by 4 bases, with 13 bases left in between. The CDR3 has 13 residues. In DNA form, the CDR3 reads TGTGCCAGCACCCGGGACGGATCCTATGGCTACACCTTC. It specifies CASTRDGSYGYTF.

Only a few counts were recorded for this clonotype. The CDR3 protein is CASRTSGTGAYNEQFF. CDR3 DNA sequence: TGTGCCAGCAGGACGTCCGGGACTGGAGCCTACAATGAGCAGTTCTTC. The rearrangement joins TRBV27 to TRBJ2-1; tentatively, D is TRBD2 (6 bases). Germline V gene data show CDR1 as MNHEY and CDR2 as SMNVEV (reference sequence). The CDR3 runs to 16 residues. With 6 bases removed from V and 2 bases from J, the gap between germline ends came to 17 bases.